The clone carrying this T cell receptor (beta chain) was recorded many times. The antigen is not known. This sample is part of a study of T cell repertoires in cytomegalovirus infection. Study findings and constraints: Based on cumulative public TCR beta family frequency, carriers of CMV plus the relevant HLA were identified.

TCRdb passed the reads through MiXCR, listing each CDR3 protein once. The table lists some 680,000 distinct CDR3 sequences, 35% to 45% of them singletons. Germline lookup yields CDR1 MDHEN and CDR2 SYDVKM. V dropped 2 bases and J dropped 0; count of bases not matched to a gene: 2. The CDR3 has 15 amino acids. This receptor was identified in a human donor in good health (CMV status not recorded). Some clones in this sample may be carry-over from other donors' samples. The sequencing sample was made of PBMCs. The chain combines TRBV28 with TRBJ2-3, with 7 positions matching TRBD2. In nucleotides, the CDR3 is TGTGCCAGCAGTTTAGGGACTACTAGCACAGATACGCAGTATTTT. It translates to CASSLGTTSTDTQYF. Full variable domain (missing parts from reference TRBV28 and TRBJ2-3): DVKVTQSSRYLVKRTGEKVFLECVQDMDHENMFWYRQDPGLGLRLIYFSYDVKMKEKGDIPEGYSVSREKKERFSLILESASTNQTSMYLCASSLGTTSTDTQYFGPGTRLTVL.